Listed here are 13 T cell receptor beta chains from one sample, sequenced in a study of radiotherapy plus CTLA-4 blockade in lung cancer. Assay used: immunoSEQ multiplex PCR; TCRdb lists only in-frame clones, some missing. The sample contains more than 90,000 clones, around 80% of which appear only once. The material was peripheral blood, obtained from a patient treated with radiotherapy plus ipilimumab. These receptors were taken from a human donor with non-small cell lung cancer that progressed on radiotherapy plus ipilimumab.

V is TRBV15 and J is TRBJ2-6; D unresolved. The V and J ends lost 0 bases and 0 bases respectively, with 3 bases between them. CDR3 length: 15 amino acids. From germline, CDR1 is LNHNV and CDR2 YYDKDF (reference sequence). This chain's CDR3 is CATSRDFSGANVLTF. DNA of the CDR3: TGTGCCACCAGCAGAGATTTCTCTGGGGCCAACGTCCTGACTTTC. The full variable domain, in which reference TRBV15 and TRBJ2-6 provide the parts outside the CDR3, is DAMVIQNPRYQVTQFGKPVTLSCSQTLNHNVMYWYQQKSSQAPKLLFHYYDKDFNNEADTPDNFQSRRPNTSFCFLDIRSPGLGDTAMYLCATSRDFSGANVLTFGAGSRLTVL.

J is TRBJ2-3 and V is TRBV10-2, with D maybe TRBD2 (6 bases). Per germline, CDR1 WSHSY and CDR2 SAAADI. There are 14 residues in the CDR3. V was trimmed by 8 bases and J by 11 bases, leaving 23 bases between them. The CDR3 protein is CASHLPGGVGGQYF. Written as DNA, the CDR3 is TGCGCCAGCCACCTCCCCGGAGGGGTTGGTGGGCAGTATTTT.

V and J are TRBV27 and TRBJ1-1, with D maybe TRBD1 (5 bases). This CDR3 spans 14 amino acids. Trimming pared 0 bases from V and 4 bases from J, leaving 9 bases between. CDR1 MNHEY and CDR2 SMNVEV come from the germline V gene (reference sequence). CDR3 residues: CASSLSRGGTEAFF. The DNA of the CDR3 is TGTGCCAGCAGTTTATCAAGGGGCGGCACTGAAGCTTTCTTT.

This CDR3 is CALGTLSTEAFF. The CDR3 DNA follows: TGTGCTTTGGGTACACTCTCCACTGAAGCTTTCTTT. This chain connects TRBV28 to TRBJ1-1; D is undetermined. This CDR3 has 12 amino acids. The germline gives CDR1 MDHEN, CDR2 SYDVKM. The full variable domain, rest sourced from reference TRBV28 and TRBJ1-1, is DVKVTQSSRYLVKRTGEKVFLECVQDMDHENMFWYRQDPGLGLRLIYFSYDVKMKEKGDIPEGYSVSREKKERFSLILESASTNQTSMYLCALGTLSTEAFFGQGTRLTVV.

The chain joins TRBV7-9 to TRBJ2-1; 10 nucleotides align to TRBD2. CDR3 length: 15 amino acids. Germline-derived CDR1 and CDR2 are SEHNR and FQNEAQ (reference sequence). V trimming: 1 base; J trimming: 7 bases; junction bases outside the gene matches: 4. The CDR3 DNA reads as TGTGCCAGCAGCTTAGGAATTAGCGGGGGGAATGAGCAGTTCTTC. Encoded protein: CASSLGISGGNEQFF. The full variable domain, with the rest looked up from reference TRBV7-9 and TRBJ2-1, is DTGVSQNPRHKITKRGQNVTFRCDPISEHNRLYWYRQTLGQGPEFLTYFQNEAQLEKSRLLSDRFSAERPKGSFSTLEIQRTEQGDSAMYLCASSLGISGGNEQFFGPGTRLTVL.

The chain uses TRBV15 and TRBJ2-7; D gene unclear. Germline V gene sequence: CDR1 LNHNV, CDR2 YYDKDF (reference sequence). This CDR3 region has 13 residues. The V end was cut by 0 bases, the J end by 1 base, with 4 bases between. DNA of the CDR3: TGTGCCACCAGCAGAGATTTATCCTACGAGCAGTACTTC. It encodes CATSRDLSYEQYF. Full variable domain (remainder filled in from reference TRBV15 and TRBJ2-7): DAMVIQNPRYQVTQFGKPVTLSCSQTLNHNVMYWYQQKSSQAPKLLFHYYDKDFNNEADTPDNFQSRRPNTSFCFLDIRSPGLGDTAMYLCATSRDLSYEQYFGPGTRLTVT.

The chain couples TRBV2 to TRBJ2-7; perhaps D is TRBD1 or TRBD2 (5 bases each). CDR3 size: 14 residues. Looked up from germline, CDR1 is SNHLY and CDR2 is FYNNEI. V was trimmed by 6 bases and J by 8 bases, leaving 20 bases between them. This CDR3 reads CASRVQVGPGKQYF. The CDR3 DNA is TGTGCCAGCAGGGTTCAGGTGGGACCGGGGAAGCAGTACTTC. Looking up the rest from reference TRBV2 and TRBJ2-7 gives the full variable domain: EPEVTQTPSHQVTQMGQEVILRCVPISNHLYFYWYRQILGQKVEFLVSFYNNEISEKSEIFDDQFSVERPDGSNFTLKIRSTKLEDSAMYFCASRVQVGPGKQYFGPGTRLTVT.

The chain is built from TRBV9 and TRBJ2-6, with D perhaps TRBD2 (6 bases). V lost 4 bases, J lost 1 base, and 15 bases lay in between. The V gene's germline CDR1 is SGDLS and CDR2 YYNGEE. The CDR3 spans 17 residues. For the CDR3, the DNA is TGTGCCAGCAGCTCCAGGGAGGTTCCTTCTGGGGCCAACGTCCTGACTTTC. This encodes CASSSREVPSGANVLTF.

This chain connects TRBV10-3 to TRBJ1-2; 11 nucleotides line up with TRBD1. This CDR3 has 13 amino acids. Germline V lookup: CDR1 ENHRY, CDR2 SYGVKD. Germline trimming cut 7 bases from V and 8 bases from J; bases unmatched to any gene: 6. The CDR3 here is CAITGDRGNGYTF. CDR3 nucleotides: TGTGCCATCACAGGGGACAGGGGGAACGGCTACACCTTC.

The chain joins TRBV9 to TRBJ2-3; 10 positions agree with TRBD1. The V gene end was trimmed by 0 bases and the J gene end by 4 bases; junction bases not matched to a gene: 8. Germline-derived CDR1 and CDR2 are SGDLS and YYNGEE. CDR3 size: 17 residues. CDR3 region: CASSVAPGQGYPDTQYF. In DNA form, the CDR3 reads TGTGCCAGCAGCGTAGCCCCGGGACAGGGGTATCCAGATACGCAGTATTTT.

The chain couples TRBV6-1 to TRBJ2-1; unclear D gene. Deletions cut 8 bases from V and 1 base from J, with 12 bases between. The CDR3 consists of 14 residues. Per germline, CDR1 MNHNS and CDR2 SASEGT. CDR3 bases: TGTGCCAGCCGAGAAGACCCATCCTACAATGAGCAGTTCTTC. Its translation is CASREDPSYNEQFF.

CDR3 DNA sequence: TGTGCCTGGAGTCTAGGGTCTTACGAGCAGTACTTC. It codes for CAWSLGSYEQYF. The V call is TRBV30, the J call TRBJ2-7; D gene unclear. Trimming removed 2 bases from V and 4 bases from J, with 9 bases in between. CDR1 GTSNPN and CDR2 SVGIG come from the germline V gene (reference sequence). The CDR3 spans 12 residues.

The genes are TRBV9 and TRBJ2-2, with 8 positions matching TRBD2. Germline V gives CDR1 SGDLS, CDR2 YYNGEE. V trimming: 4 bases; J trimming: 4 bases; junction bases outside the gene matches: 12. This CDR3 comprises 17 residues. In DNA, the CDR3 is TGTGCCAGCAGCCAACGCGCGGGAGGAGGGGTCACCGGGGAGCTGTTTTTT. Its protein is CASSQRAGGGVTGELFF.